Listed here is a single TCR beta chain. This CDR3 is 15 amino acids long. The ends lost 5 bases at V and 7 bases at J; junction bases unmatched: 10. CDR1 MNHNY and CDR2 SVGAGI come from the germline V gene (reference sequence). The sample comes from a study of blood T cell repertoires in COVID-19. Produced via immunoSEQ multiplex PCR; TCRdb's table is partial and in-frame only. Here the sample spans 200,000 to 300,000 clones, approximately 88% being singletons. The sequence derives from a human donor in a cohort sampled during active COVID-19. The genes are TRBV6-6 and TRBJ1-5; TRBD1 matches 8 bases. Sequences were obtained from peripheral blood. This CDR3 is CASSPSTGVGQPQHF. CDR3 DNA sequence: TGTGCCAGCAGTCCCTCGACAGGGGTGGGGCAGCCCCAGCATTTT.